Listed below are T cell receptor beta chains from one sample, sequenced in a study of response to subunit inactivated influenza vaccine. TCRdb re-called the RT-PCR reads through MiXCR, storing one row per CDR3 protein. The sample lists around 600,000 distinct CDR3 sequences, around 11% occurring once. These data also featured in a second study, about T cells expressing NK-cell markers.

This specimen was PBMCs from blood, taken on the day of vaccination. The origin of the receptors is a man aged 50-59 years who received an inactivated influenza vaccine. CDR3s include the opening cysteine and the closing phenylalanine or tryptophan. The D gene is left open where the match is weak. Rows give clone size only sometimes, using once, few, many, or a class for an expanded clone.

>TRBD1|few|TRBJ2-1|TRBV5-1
TGCGCCAGCCGTTACTCCGGGACAGGGATTGATGAGCAGTTCTTC
CASRYSGTGIDEQFF
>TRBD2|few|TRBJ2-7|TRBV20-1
TGCAGTGCTAGCCGAACCGGGGGGAGGAACTACGAGCAGTACTTC
CSASRTGGRNYEQYF
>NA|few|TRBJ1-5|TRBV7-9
TGTGCCAGCAGCTTAGACAGGATGGGCAATCAGCCCCAGCATTTT
CASSLDRMGNQPQHF
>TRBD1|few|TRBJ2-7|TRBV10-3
TGTGCCATCACGGACAGGATGGGGTACGAGCAGTACTTC
CAITDRMGYEQYF
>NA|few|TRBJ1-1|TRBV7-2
TGTGCCCCTCCCGGTGCTTGGACTGAAGCTTTCTTT
CAPPGAWTEAFF
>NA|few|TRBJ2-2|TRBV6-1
TGTGCCAGCAGTGAATCGTGGCAGCTGAACACCGGGGAGCTGTTTTTT
CASSESWQLNTGELFF
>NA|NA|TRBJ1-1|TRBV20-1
TGCAGTGCCAGGCACGGGGGAGCCACTGAAGCTTTCTTT
CSARHGGATEAFF
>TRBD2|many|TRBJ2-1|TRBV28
TGTGCCAGCGTGGGCGGGAGCTCCTACAATGAGCAGTTCTTC
CASVGGSSYNEQFF
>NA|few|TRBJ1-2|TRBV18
TGTGCCAGCTCACCAGCCGGTGGAGGAACTGGCTACACCTTC
CASSPAGGGTGYTF
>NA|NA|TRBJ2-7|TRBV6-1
TGTGCCAGCAAAGAACAGGGATTCTCCTACGAGCAGTACTTC
CASKEQGFSYEQYF
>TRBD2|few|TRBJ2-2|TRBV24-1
TGTGCCACCAGTGATTTGGTGGCGGGGGACTTTACATCCATCACCGGGGAGCTGTTTTTT
CATSDLVAGDFTSITGELFF
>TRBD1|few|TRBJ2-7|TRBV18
TGTGCCAGCTCACCCGGGACAGGGGTTACCTACGAGCAGTACTTC
CASSPGTGVTYEQYF
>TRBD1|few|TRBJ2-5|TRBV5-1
TGCGCCAGCAGCTCCGGGACAGGGGCCATCGTCCAAGAGACCCAGTACTTC
CASSSGTGAIVQETQYF
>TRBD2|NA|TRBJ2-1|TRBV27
TGTGCCAGCAGTTATAGCGGGGCGCGCCACAATGAGCAGTTCTTC
CASSYSGARHNEQFF
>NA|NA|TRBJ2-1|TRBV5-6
TGTGCCAGCACCTCTAGCCCATTGGACAATGAGCAGTTCTTC
CASTSSPLDNEQFF
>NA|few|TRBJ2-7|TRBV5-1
TGCGCCAGCAGCTCTGGACCCAGTTCCTACGAGCAGTACTTC
CASSSGPSSYEQYF
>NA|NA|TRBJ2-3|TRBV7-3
TGTGCCAGCAGCTTAAGCTGGGGAGATACGCAGTATTTT
CASSLSWGDTQYF
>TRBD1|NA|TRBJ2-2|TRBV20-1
TGCAGTGCTAGTAACCCGGGACAGGCGAACACCGGGGAGCTGTTTTTT
CSASNPGQANTGELFF
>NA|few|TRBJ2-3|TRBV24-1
TGTGCCACCAGTGATTCCGGCCCAGCCGGAGTAGATACGCAGTATTTT
CATSDSGPAGVDTQYF
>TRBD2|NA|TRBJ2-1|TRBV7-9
TGTGCCAGCAGCTTCCAAGTCCCGGGACTAGGCTTGCAGTTCTTC
CASSFQVPGLGLQFF
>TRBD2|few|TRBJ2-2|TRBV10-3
TGTGCCATCAGTGGGCCGACTAGCGGGAGTTCCCCCGGGGAGCTGTTTTTT
CAISGPTSGSSPGELFF
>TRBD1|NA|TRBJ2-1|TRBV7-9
TGTGCCAGCAGCTTTTTTTCCGGGACAGGACCCTACAATGAGCAGTTCTTC
CASSFFSGTGPYNEQFF
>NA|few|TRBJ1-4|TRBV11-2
TGTGCCAGCAGCCAGGTGCCAGGGGTAGAAAAACTGTTTTTT
CASSQVPGVEKLFF
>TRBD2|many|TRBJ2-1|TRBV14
TGTGCCAGCAGCCAAGAAGCGGGGGGGCGTAGTGAGCAGTTCTTC
CASSQEAGGRSEQFF
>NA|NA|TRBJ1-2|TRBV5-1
TGCGCCAGCAGCTTGGACAGACCAACTAAATATGGCTACACCTTC
CASSLDRPTKYGYTF
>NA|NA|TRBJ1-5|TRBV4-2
TGTGCCAGCAGCCAAGATCACGTGAATCAGCCCCAGCATTTT
CASSQDHVNQPQHF
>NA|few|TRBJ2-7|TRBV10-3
TGTGCCATCAGTGAGTCGTGGCAGGCAGTCGAGCAGTACTTC
CAISESWQAVEQYF
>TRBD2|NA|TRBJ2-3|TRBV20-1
TGCAGTGCTTCGGGACTAGCGGGGGGGCTGGGTGGCACAGATACGCAGTATTTT
CSASGLAGGLGGTDTQYF
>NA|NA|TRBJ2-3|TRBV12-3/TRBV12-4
TGTGCCAGCAGTTTGGGTAGTGCCTTCACAGATACGCAGTATTTT
CASSLGSAFTDTQYF
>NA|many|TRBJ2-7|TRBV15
TGTGCCACCAGCAGATCCAGGACAACCTTATACGAGCAGTACTTC
CATSRSRTTLYEQYF
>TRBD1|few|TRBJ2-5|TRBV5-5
TGTGCCAGCAGCTCCTTGACAGGGGGGGGAGAGACCCAGTACTTC
CASSSLTGGGETQYF
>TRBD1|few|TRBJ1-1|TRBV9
TGTGCCAGCAGCGACTCACGGGACAGAAGAATGAACACTGAAGCTTTCTTT
CASSDSRDRRMNTEAFF
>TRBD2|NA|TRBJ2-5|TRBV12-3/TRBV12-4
TGTGCCAGCAGTTTTGAGGCGGGACTAGGGATGACCGAAGAGACCCAGTACTTC
CASSFEAGLGMTEETQYF